This is a list of T cell receptor beta chains from one sample in a study of regulatory T cells in long-lasting Graves disease. TCRdb ran MiXCR on the multiplex PCR reads and lists one entry per CDR3 protein. The table has approximately 500,000 distinct CDR3 sequences, roughly a fifth seen once; the top ten hold less than 9%. This specimen was peripheral blood mononuclear cells (PBMCs), taken when the disease was refractory, from a patient treated with antithyroid drugs. All receptors derive from a female donor with Graves disease. CDR3s include the opening cysteine and the closing phenylalanine or tryptophan. A D gene is named only where the DNA matches it firmly.

CASSLTGFNQPQHF,NA,TRBV28,TRBJ1-5,14
CASRPVGFYEQYF,NA,TRBV7-8,TRBJ2-7,13
CASTDSNTEAFF,NA,TRBV28,TRBJ1-1,12
CASSVPSLPWDQPQHF,NA,TRBV6-2/TRBV6-3,TRBJ1-5,16
CASSDWTASSGNTIYF,NA,TRBV6-2/TRBV6-3,TRBJ1-3,16
CSASSGGRETQYF,TRBD2,TRBV20-1,TRBJ2-5,13
CASSSPGWYAEAFF,NA,TRBV28,TRBJ1-1,14
CASSYNAGGTRFNQPQHF,NA,TRBV6-5,TRBJ1-5,18
CASSYVGRPGNTIYF,NA,TRBV6-2/TRBV6-3,TRBJ1-3,15
CASSLSGASYEQYF,TRBD2,TRBV12-3/TRBV12-4,TRBJ2-7,14
CASSSPTDRRAYEQYF,NA,TRBV6-1,TRBJ2-7,16
CASRNTDSLNYGYTF,NA,TRBV28,TRBJ1-2,15
CASSSPTYGPHRADTQYF,NA,TRBV28,TRBJ2-3,18
CASRDTGGKLFF,NA,TRBV28,TRBJ1-4,12
CASSFSGNLAKNIQYF,NA,TRBV28,TRBJ2-4,16
CASSLWTLDRGLDEQYF,TRBD1,TRBV28,TRBJ2-7,17
CASSLNRAGGEYEQYF,TRBD2,TRBV7-2,TRBJ2-7,16
CSAREPQGSGELFF,NA,TRBV20-1,TRBJ2-2,14
CASSLMEGPYEQYF,NA,TRBV7-3,TRBJ2-7,14
CAWRPTIYQPQHF,NA,TRBV30,TRBJ1-5,13
CSVEAGGYTF,NA,TRBV29-1,TRBJ1-2,10
CASSLGAGVLTPYEQYF,NA,TRBV2,TRBJ2-7,17
CARGVGANQPQHF,NA,TRBV2,TRBJ1-5,13
CASSMLALGELFF,NA,TRBV5-6,TRBJ2-2,13
CSATSGGRNTEAFF,TRBD1,TRBV20-1,TRBJ1-1,14
CASSDRGNHYGYTF,TRBD1,TRBV7-9,TRBJ1-2,14
CASSTGVDQPQHF,TRBD1,TRBV19,TRBJ1-5,13
CASTETGGKIYEQYF,TRBD1,TRBV7-9,TRBJ2-7,15
CASSHPRDFNQPQHF,NA,TRBV28,TRBJ1-5,15
CASSLAMGEYTEAFF,NA,TRBV7-2,TRBJ1-1,15
CATSRDLGGQETQYF,TRBD2,TRBV15,TRBJ2-5,15
CASSPGSESEKLFF,NA,TRBV7-9,TRBJ1-4,14
CSASETSGGFYEQCF,TRBD2,TRBV20-1,TRBJ2-7,15
CASSRTSGGAVETQYF,TRBD2,TRBV12-3/TRBV12-4,TRBJ2-5,16
CASSMIPGWGQGVRVGELFF,NA,TRBV19,TRBJ2-2,20
CASTPFPTRPEAFF,NA,TRBV19,TRBJ1-1,14
CASSSSADGYTF,NA,TRBV5-1,TRBJ1-2,12
CASGYTGGQSGYTF,TRBD1,TRBV12-5,TRBJ1-2,14
CASSEVGGYDTEAFF,NA,TRBV2,TRBJ1-1,15
CASSLELAGVDGELFF,TRBD2,TRBV7-2,TRBJ2-2,16
CASSQDQVGQATYEQYF,NA,TRBV12-3/TRBV12-4,TRBJ2-7,17
CASSFQGRTLGLYEQYF,NA,TRBV5-1,TRBJ2-7,17
CSATTWSGDTEAFF,NA,TRBV20-1,TRBJ1-1,14
CASSGRWADNYGYTF,NA,TRBV9,TRBJ1-2,15
CASYRDGLNTGELFF,NA,TRBV6-1,TRBJ2-2,15
CASSPGRQETQYF,NA,TRBV11-2,TRBJ2-5,13
CASSQGGGLEAFF,NA,TRBV3-1,TRBJ1-1,13
CASGQGQKNIQYF,TRBD1,TRBV28,TRBJ2-4,13
CASSQPGANVLTF,NA,TRBV28,TRBJ2-6,13
CASRTGGGGYTF,NA,TRBV2,TRBJ1-2,12
CASSYAAIETQYF,NA,TRBV28,TRBJ2-5,13
CASSLVRTSGRGYEQYF,TRBD2,TRBV5-6,TRBJ2-7,17
CASSPPGTGGRNYGYTF,TRBD1,TRBV9,TRBJ1-2,17
CASSLHRALASPGELFF,NA,TRBV11-2,TRBJ2-2,17
CSAEGRNSYEQYF,NA,TRBV20-1,TRBJ2-7,13
CATSRGERNTEAFF,NA,TRBV15,TRBJ1-1,14
CASSPSETYEQYF,NA,TRBV7-9,TRBJ2-7,13
CASNAGGNQETQYF,TRBD2,TRBV19,TRBJ2-5,14
CAIAPGQGASGELFF,TRBD1,TRBV10-3,TRBJ2-2,15
CASSQGQGAYGYTF,TRBD1,TRBV6-1,TRBJ1-2,14